A selection of T cell receptor beta chains follows, all from one sample in a study of radiotherapy plus CTLA-4 blockade in lung cancer. This table comes from immunoSEQ multiplex PCR, and its TCRdb copy is limited to in-frame clones, with some not included. The table lists tens of thousands of clones, 60% to 80% of them singletons. The source material was peripheral blood, sampled from a patient treated with radiotherapy plus ipilimumab. The receptors here all came from a human donor with non-small cell lung cancer whose response to radiotherapy plus ipilimumab could not be evaluated. CDR3s include the opening cysteine and the closing phenylalanine or tryptophan. A D gene is named only where the DNA matches it firmly. Clone sizes are given selectively: once, few, many, or a class where the clone is expanded.

V gene	D gene	J gene	clone size	CDR3 protein	CDR3 DNA
TRBV11-2	TRBD1	TRBJ1-5	once	CASSLGTGNSNQPQHF	TGTGCCAGCAGCTTAGGGACAGGAAATAGCAATCAGCCCCAGCATTTT
TRBV28	TRBD1	TRBJ1-2	.	CASSSTGNYGYTF	TGTGCCAGCAGTTCGACAGGGAATTACGGCTACACCTTC
TRBV4-3	.	TRBJ2-7	.	CASSETEYSYEQYF	TGCGCCAGCAGCGAAACAGAATACTCCTACGAGCAGTACTTC
TRBV28	TRBD2	TRBJ2-1	.	CASSLAGGTLYNEQFF	TGTGCCAGCAGTCTAGCGGGAGGGACCCTCTACAATGAGCAGTTCTTC
TRBV6-6	.	TRBJ1-1	.	CASSFPGTMNTEAFF	TGTGCCAGCAGTTTTCCGGGAACTATGAACACTGAAGCTTTCTTT
TRBV19	.	TRBJ1-2	.	CASSPITRGNYGYTF	TGTGCCAGTAGTCCGATTACAAGGGGAAACTATGGCTACACCTTC
TRBV5-1	TRBD1	TRBJ2-7	.	CASSLYGQGYYEQYF	TGCGCCAGCAGCTTGTACGGACAGGGTTACTACGAGCAGTACTTC
TRBV21-1	.	TRBJ1-5	few	CASSKGIGGCYQPQHF	TGTGCCAGCAGCAAAGGCATTGGAGGTTGCTATCAGCCCCAGCATTTT
TRBV9	TRBD2	TRBJ2-7	.	CASSPGGLPMAYEQYF	TGTGCCAGCAGCCCTGGGGGACTACCGATGGCCTACGAGCAGTACTTC
TRBV7-8	TRBD1	TRBJ1-2	.	CASSLTGVGYTF	TGTGCCAGCAGCTTGACAGGGGTTGGCTACACCTTC
TRBV29-1	TRBD2	TRBJ2-1	.	CSAGYGGRAVEQFF	TGCAGCGCCGGATATGGCGGGAGGGCCGTTGAGCAGTTCTTC
TRBV4-3	.	TRBJ2-2	once	CASSQKRGSGDAGELFF	TGCGCCAGCAGCCAAAAAAGGGGCAGTGGAGACGCCGGGGAGCTGTTTTTT
TRBV6-6	.	TRBJ2-7	few	CASSYSGEKNEQYF	TGTGCCAGCAGTTACTCCGGGGAAAAGAACGAGCAGTACTTC
TRBV18	.	TRBJ1-1	.	CASSFRQNTEAFF	TGTGCCAGCTCATTTCGACAAAACACTGAAGCTTTCTTT
TRBV5-1	.	TRBJ1-2	.	CASSLEAGPGYTF	TGCGCCAGCAGCTTGGAAGCAGGGCCCGGCTACACCTTC
TRBV18	.	TRBJ2-5	.	CASSPTTGETQYF	TGTGCCAGCTCACCCACGACTGGAGAGACCCAGTACTTC
TRBV5-1	TRBD2	TRBJ2-2	.	CASSNLAGEAGELFF	TGCGCCAGCAGCAACCTAGCGGGAGAGGCCGGGGAGCTGTTTTTT
TRBV7-8	TRBD1	TRBJ1-2	medium-sized	CASSLLGGSGNYGYTF	TGTGCCAGCAGCTTACTAGGGGGCTCCGGTAACTATGGCTACACCTTC
TRBV19	TRBD1	TRBJ2-3	.	CASSIGQGSPTSTDTQYF	TGTGCCAGTAGTATAGGACAGGGGAGCCCGACTAGCACAGATACGCAGTATTTT
TRBV27	.	TRBJ2-3	.	CASSLSRGRADTQYF	TGTGCCAGCAGTTTATCGAGGGGGAGGGCAGATACGCAGTATTTT
TRBV6-5	TRBD2	TRBJ2-7	.	CASSWGGLYEQYF	TGTGCCAGCAGTTGGGGGGGACTCTACGAGCAGTACTTC
TRBV9	.	TRBJ1-1	.	CASSVGANPNTEAFF	TGTGCCAGCAGCGTAGGAGCGAATCCGAACACTGAAGCTTTCTTT
TRBV7-2	.	TRBJ2-7	few	CASSSGRDGYEQYF	TGTGCCAGCAGCTCAGGGCGGGACGGATACGAGCAGTACTTC